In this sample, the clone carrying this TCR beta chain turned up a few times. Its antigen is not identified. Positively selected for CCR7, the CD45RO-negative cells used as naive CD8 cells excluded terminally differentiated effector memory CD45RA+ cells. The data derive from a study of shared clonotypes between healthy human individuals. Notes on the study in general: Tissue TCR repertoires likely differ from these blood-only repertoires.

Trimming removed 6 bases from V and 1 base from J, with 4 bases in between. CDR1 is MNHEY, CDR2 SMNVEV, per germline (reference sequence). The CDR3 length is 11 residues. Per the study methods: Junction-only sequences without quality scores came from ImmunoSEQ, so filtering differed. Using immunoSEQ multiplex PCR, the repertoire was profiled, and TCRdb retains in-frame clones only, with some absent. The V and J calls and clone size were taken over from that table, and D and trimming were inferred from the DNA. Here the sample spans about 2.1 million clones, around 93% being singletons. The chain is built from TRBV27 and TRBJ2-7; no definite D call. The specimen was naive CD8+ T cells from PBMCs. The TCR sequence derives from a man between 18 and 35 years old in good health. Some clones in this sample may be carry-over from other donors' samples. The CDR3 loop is CASSESYEQYF. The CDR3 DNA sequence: TGTGCCAGCAGCGAATCCTACGAGCAGTACTTC.